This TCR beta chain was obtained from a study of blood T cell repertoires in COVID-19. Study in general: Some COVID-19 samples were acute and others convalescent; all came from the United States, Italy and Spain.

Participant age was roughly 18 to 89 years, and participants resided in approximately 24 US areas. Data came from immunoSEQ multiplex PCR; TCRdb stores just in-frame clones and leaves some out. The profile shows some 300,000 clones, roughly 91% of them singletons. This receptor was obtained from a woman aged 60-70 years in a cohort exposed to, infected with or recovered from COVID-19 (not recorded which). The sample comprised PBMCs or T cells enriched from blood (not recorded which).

The CDR3 DNA follows: TGTGCCAGTAGTGAGGGGGCGCAACCCTACGAGCAGTACTTC. As protein: CASSEGAQPYEQYF. V gene TRBV19 combines with J gene TRBJ2-7; 7 bases agree with TRBD1. The germline V gene encodes CDR1 LNHDA and CDR2 SQIVND (reference sequence). After removal of 5 bases from V and 2 bases from J, the junction contained 6 bases not matched to a gene. The CDR3 has 14 residues. Looking up the rest from reference TRBV19 and TRBJ2-7 gives the full variable domain: DGGITQSPKYLFRKEGQNVTLSCEQNLNHDAMYWYRQDPGQGLRLIYYSQIVNDFQKGDIAEGYSVSREKKESFPLTVTSAQKNPTAFYLCASSEGAQPYEQYFGPGTRLTVT.